This T cell receptor (beta chain) was sequenced during a study of graft-versus-host responses after intestinal transplantation. Sequencing used immunoSEQ multiplex PCR; TCRdb keeps in-frame clones, though not all of them. The sample yields roughly 110,000 clones, approximately 88% seen once. A word on this clone: Its antigen is currently unknown.

The V gene lost 0 bases and the J gene lost 2 bases, with 14 bases spanning the gap. Looked up from germline, CDR1 is SGHRS and CDR2 is YFSETQ. CDR3 size: 16 residues. This receptor was identified in a human donor who was the organ donor for an intestinal transplant. V gene TRBV5-1 combines with J gene TRBJ1-2, with D possibly TRBD1 on 5 matching bases. Sequencing used unstimulated CD4+ T cells sorted from spleen or lymph node cells, obtained before transplant. The CDR3 loop reads CASSLVGVSSNYGYTF. CDR3 sequence (DNA): TGCGCCAGCAGCTTGGTGGGGGTGAGCAGCAACTATGGCTACACCTTC.